This is a list of T cell receptor beta chains from one sample in a study of cytomegalovirus exposure and HLA in healthy donors. Method: immunoSEQ multiplex PCR; TCRdb's copy keeps in-frame clones and lacks some. The table for this sample gives 110,000 to 150,000 clones. Sequencing used PBMCs. All receptors come from a woman aged 18-35 years in good health and CMV-seronegative. The CDR3 runs from the conserved cysteine through the conserved F or W. Each record gives: CDR3 DNA, CDR3 protein, J gene, D gene, V gene. D genes are given only for firm matches.

DNA: TGTGCCAGCACCGGACTAGCGGGTCGTTGGGAGACCCAGTACTTC; CDR3: CASTGLAGRWETQYF; J: TRBJ2-5; D: TRBD2; V: TRBV6-1
DNA: TGTGCCAGCAGTTTACAGTACACAGATACGCAGTATTTT; CDR3: CASSLQYTDTQYF; J: TRBJ2-3; D: NA; V: TRBV27
DNA: TGCAGCGTTGCCGGAGGGCCATCATCGTACAATGAGCAGTTCTTC; CDR3: CSVAGGPSSYNEQFF; J: TRBJ2-1; D: NA; V: TRBV29-1
DNA: TGTGCCAGTAGTATTGAGCTCGGGACAGGGGTTCAGCCCCAGCATTTT; CDR3: CASSIELGTGVQPQHF; J: TRBJ1-5; D: TRBD1; V: TRBV19
DNA: TGCGCCAGCAGCCCCCAGGGGGCAAACACCCCGAACACCGGGGAGCTGTTTTTT; CDR3: CASSPQGANTPNTGELFF; J: TRBJ2-2; D: TRBD1; V: TRBV4-1
DNA: TGTGCCAGTAGTAAGGGACTAGCCTTGGGAGAGACCCAGTACTTC; CDR3: CASSKGLALGETQYF; J: TRBJ2-5; D: TRBD2; V: TRBV19
DNA: TGTGCCAGTAGTATTACAGGGGGCGACGATCAGCCCCAGCATTTT; CDR3: CASSITGGDDQPQHF; J: TRBJ1-5; D: TRBD1; V: TRBV19
DNA: TGCGCCAGCAGCCAAGGGATCGCGGCTAGCGGTGGGGATACGCAGTATTTT; CDR3: CASSQGIAASGGDTQYF; J: TRBJ2-3; D: TRBD2; V: TRBV4-3
DNA: TGCGCCAGCAGCTTGGATCGCGGCGGAGCTAGGGGCTACACCTTC; CDR3: CASSLDRGGARGYTF; J: TRBJ1-2; D: NA; V: TRBV5-1
DNA: TGTGCCAGCAGTGGAAAACCAGGGGGCCGAGTACAGCCCCAGCATTTT; CDR3: CASSGKPGGRVQPQHF; J: TRBJ1-5; D: TRBD1; V: TRBV6-1
DNA: TGTGCCAGCAGCTTAGGGCCGACCGGGACAGGGACGTACGAGCAGTACTTC; CDR3: CASSLGPTGTGTYEQYF; J: TRBJ2-7; D: TRBD1; V: TRBV7-9
DNA: TGTGCCAGTAGAGAGGTAGATACGCAGTATTTT; CDR3: CASREVDTQYF; J: TRBJ2-3; D: NA; V: TRBV6-1
DNA: TGTGCCTGGAGTGTTGGAGGGTTGGGCACTGAAGCTTTCTTT; CDR3: CAWSVGGLGTEAFF; J: TRBJ1-1; D: NA; V: TRBV30
DNA: TGTGCCAGCAGTGAACGCGGGGGGGGCACCTACAATGAGCAGTTCTTC; CDR3: CASSERGGGTYNEQFF; J: TRBJ2-1; D: TRBD2; V: TRBV6-1
DNA: TGTGCCAGCAGTGAACGACTAGCGGAGAACTACGAGCAGTACTTC; CDR3: CASSERLAENYEQYF; J: TRBJ2-7; D: TRBD2; V: TRBV6-1
DNA: TGTGCCAGCAGCTTCCAGGGGGCGAAGAGCACCGGGGAGCTGTTTTTT; CDR3: CASSFQGAKSTGELFF; J: TRBJ2-2; D: TRBD1; V: TRBV7-3
DNA: TGTGCCAGCAGCTTAGAGCCTAGGACAGAGCTGTTTTTT; CDR3: CASSLEPRTELFF; J: TRBJ2-2; D: NA; V: TRBV7-9
DNA: TGTGCCAGCAGTTACTTACTCGGGAAGACCCAGTACTTC; CDR3: CASSYLLGKTQYF; J: TRBJ2-5; D: NA; V: TRBV6-8
DNA: TGCGCCAGCAGCCGACTACGGGGGGCGAGTTCGGGCACTGAAGCTTTCTTT; CDR3: CASSRLRGASSGTEAFF; J: TRBJ1-1; D: NA; V: TRBV4-1
DNA: TGCGCCAGCAGCTTGAGCCCGGACAGAACAGTGGATGAGCAGTTCTTC; CDR3: CASSLSPDRTVDEQFF; J: TRBJ2-1; D: NA; V: TRBV5-1
DNA: TGTGCCAGCAGTGAGGGACAGGGGGGAGGAGCTTTCTTT; CDR3: CASSEGQGGGAFF; J: TRBJ1-1; D: TRBD1; V: TRBV6-6
DNA: TGTGCCAGCAGCGTTAACCAGGGTTGGAACACTGAAGCTTTCTTT; CDR3: CASSVNQGWNTEAFF; J: TRBJ1-1; D: NA; V: TRBV7-8
DNA: TGTGCCGGGTCGACAGGGGAAGAGACCCAGTACTTC; CDR3: CAGSTGEETQYF; J: TRBJ2-5; D: TRBD1; V: TRBV6-1
DNA: TGTGCCAGCAGTTCGGACATACGAGAAAAACTGTTTTTT; CDR3: CASSSDIREKLFF; J: TRBJ1-4; D: NA; V: TRBV7-8
DNA: TGTGCCAGCAGAGGACTAGCGAACAATGAGCAGTTCTTC; CDR3: CASRGLANNEQFF; J: TRBJ2-1; D: TRBD2; V: TRBV7-8
DNA: TGTGCCAGCGCCAGGAGCGGGAGTATCACAGATACGCAGTATTTT; CDR3: CASARSGSITDTQYF; J: TRBJ2-3; D: TRBD2; V: TRBV7-3
DNA: TGTGCCAGCAATCCGACAGGGGGCGGTGAGACCCAGTACTTC; CDR3: CASNPTGGGETQYF; J: TRBJ2-5; D: TRBD1; V: TRBV6-5
DNA: TGTGCCATCAGTGCCAACTCTGGAAACACCATATATTTT; CDR3: CAISANSGNTIYF; J: TRBJ1-3; D: NA; V: TRBV10-3
DNA: TGCGCCAGCAGCCCTCGGGAGGCCAAAAACATTCAGTACTTC; CDR3: CASSPREAKNIQYF; J: TRBJ2-4; D: NA; V: TRBV5-1
DNA: TGTGCCAGCAGCGTGGGACCACAGGCGACAGATACGCAGTATTTT; CDR3: CASSVGPQATDTQYF; J: TRBJ2-3; D: NA; V: TRBV5-8
DNA: TGTGCCAGCAGTGGGGACAGGGGGCGCGATGGCGGGGAGCTGTTTTTT; CDR3: CASSGDRGRDGGELFF; J: TRBJ2-2; D: TRBD1; V: TRBV6-1
DNA: TGTGCCAGCAGTGAAGGAGGGGGCAATGAAAAACTGTTTTTT; CDR3: CASSEGGGNEKLFF; J: TRBJ1-4; D: TRBD1; V: TRBV6-1
DNA: TGTGCCAGCAGCTTCCCGGGACTAGCGGGAGTGACGCAGTATTTT; CDR3: CASSFPGLAGVTQYF; J: TRBJ2-3; D: TRBD2; V: TRBV5-4
DNA: TGTGCCAGCAGCTCTGGGCCGGGACAGGGCTACAATGAGCAGTTCTTC; CDR3: CASSSGPGQGYNEQFF; J: TRBJ2-1; D: TRBD1; V: TRBV5-4
DNA: TGTGCCAGCAGCGAAACTAGCGGGAGGCCGTCCTACAATGAGCAGTTCTTC; CDR3: CASSETSGRPSYNEQFF; J: TRBJ2-1; D: TRBD2; V: TRBV7-9
DNA: TGCGCCAGCAGCCAAGACAGGGGGAAAAACATTCAGTACTTC; CDR3: CASSQDRGKNIQYF; J: TRBJ2-4; D: TRBD1; V: TRBV4-1
DNA: TGTGCCAGCAGCGGAGGGACTAGCGGGAGCGTGGAGACCCAGTACTTC; CDR3: CASSGGTSGSVETQYF; J: TRBJ2-5; D: TRBD2; V: TRBV5-4
DNA: TGTGCCAGCAGCCGGGACAGGATGGCCTACGAGCAGTACTTC; CDR3: CASSRDRMAYEQYF; J: TRBJ2-7; D: TRBD1; V: TRBV5-4
DNA: TGTGCCAGTAGTTTAGGGAGTCTCCCGGGGGAAAAACTGTTTTTT; CDR3: CASSLGSLPGEKLFF; J: TRBJ1-4; D: NA; V: TRBV19
DNA: TGCAGCGCTGTGGTCGGGAGGGCCGACAATGAGCAGTTCTTC; CDR3: CSAVVGRADNEQFF; J: TRBJ2-1; D: TRBD2; V: TRBV29-1
DNA: TGTGCCAGCAGCTCGAAGGAGACGGGCTCCTACGAGCAGTACTTC; CDR3: CASSSKETGSYEQYF; J: TRBJ2-7; D: NA; V: TRBV5-4
DNA: TGTGCCAGTAGTACCCAGGGAACTGGAAACACCATATATTTT; CDR3: CASSTQGTGNTIYF; J: TRBJ1-3; D: NA; V: TRBV19
DNA: TGCGCCAGCAGCTTGGATCTAGCGGGAGGTTACAATGAGCAGTTCTTC; CDR3: CASSLDLAGGYNEQFF; J: TRBJ2-1; D: TRBD2; V: TRBV5-1
DNA: TGTGCCAGCTCACCGCCGACAGGGGCTGGAAACACCATATATTTT; CDR3: CASSPPTGAGNTIYF; J: TRBJ1-3; D: TRBD1; V: TRBV18
DNA: TGTGCCAGCAGGCGGGGAGCTTTCTTT; CDR3: CASRRGAFF; J: TRBJ1-1; D: NA; V: TRBV6-5
DNA: TGTGCCAGCAGGGAGAACGGGGAGCTGTTTTTT; CDR3: CASRENGELFF; J: TRBJ2-2; D: NA; V: TRBV6-1
DNA: TGCAGCGTTGGGACTGCCACAGATACGCAGTATTTT; CDR3: CSVGTATDTQYF; J: TRBJ2-3; D: NA; V: TRBV29-1
DNA: TGTGCCAGCAGCTTAGGAGGGCCCACTGAAGCTTTCTTT; CDR3: CASSLGGPTEAFF; J: TRBJ1-1; D: NA; V: TRBV7-2
DNA: TGTGCCAGCAGTGAAGCTGGGACTAGCGGGAGGGCCGGGCAGTTCTTC; CDR3: CASSEAGTSGRAGQFF; J: TRBJ2-1; D: TRBD2; V: TRBV6-1
DNA: TGTGCCAGTACGGTGGATAACAGGGGGGCCTACGAGCAGTACTTC; CDR3: CASTVDNRGAYEQYF; J: TRBJ2-7; D: TRBD1; V: TRBV19
DNA: TGTGCCAGCAGTCACAATAGCAATCAGCCCCAGCATTTT; CDR3: CASSHNSNQPQHF; J: TRBJ1-5; D: NA; V: TRBV27
DNA: TGTGCCAGCAGTGAATCGACAGGGTATGGGGAAAAACTGTTTTTT; CDR3: CASSESTGYGEKLFF; J: TRBJ1-4; D: TRBD1; V: TRBV6-1
DNA: TGTGCCAGTACACCCCTTAGGAGCACAGGGAACACTGAAGCTTTCTTT; CDR3: CASTPLRSTGNTEAFF; J: TRBJ1-1; D: NA; V: TRBV19
DNA: TGTGCCAGCAGGGGACTAGCGAGGAACACCGGGGAGCTGTTTTTT; CDR3: CASRGLARNTGELFF; J: TRBJ2-2; D: TRBD2; V: TRBV2
DNA: TGTGCCAGCAGCCAAGAGCCTAGCGGCCATTACAATGAGCAGTTCTTC; CDR3: CASSQEPSGHYNEQFF; J: TRBJ2-1; D: TRBD2; V: TRBV4-2
DNA: TGTGCCAGCAGCGTACGGGACAGGATCGTCTCTGGGGCCAACGTCCTGACTTTC; CDR3: CASSVRDRIVSGANVLTF; J: TRBJ2-6; D: TRBD1; V: TRBV9
DNA: TGTGCCAGCAGCAAAAAGGGACAGGCTGAAGGGCGGCCCCAGCATTTT; CDR3: CASSKKGQAEGRPQHF; J: TRBJ1-5; D: TRBD1; V: TRBV5-5